The TCR beta chain described here comes from a study of shared clonotypes between healthy human individuals. Across the study: A couple of women and three men aged 18 to 49 made up the donors.

Trimming took off 1 base at V and 2 bases at J, with 5 bases between the two ends. This CDR3 is 13 amino acids long. Germline CDR1 SGHVS, CDR2 FQNEAQ. Across several immunoSEQ plates, the genomic DNA of each subset was split evenly. Sequenced by immunoSEQ multiplex PCR; TCRdb stores in-frame clones only, minus some. The data contain approximately 700,000 clones, more than 70% of them singletons. Sequenced sample: memory CD4+ T cells sorted from blood. Subset denoted: CD45RA-negative fraction. This clonotype was sampled from a woman in her twenties or thirties in good health. The gene calls are TRBV7-8 and TRBJ1-2, with D unclear. CDR3 nucleotide sequence: TGTGCCAGCAGCTTAGAGGCGAACTATGGCTACACCTTC. Translated, it gives CASSLEANYGYTF. Full variable domain (missing parts from reference TRBV7-8 and TRBJ1-2): GAGVSQSPRYKVAKRGQDVALRCDPISGHVSLFWYQQALGQGPEFLTYFQNEAQLDKSGLPSDRFFAERPEGSVSTLKIQRTQQEDSAVYLCASSLEANYGYTFGSGTRLTVV.